These 2 T cell receptor beta chains came from one sample sequenced in a study of T cell repertoires in cytomegalovirus infection. The antigens these receptors bind are not known. TCRdb processed the reads anew with MiXCR; each CDR3 protein has one entry. Of some 560,000 distinct CDR3 sequences listed, 40% were seen once; the top ten hold roughly 50%. Sequencing used cultured PBMCs, obtained from culture after CMV antigen stimulation. Receptors were obtained from a human donor in good health (CMV status not recorded). Some clones in this sample may be carry-over from other donors' samples.

V usage is TRBV5-1 and J usage is TRBJ2-5; D is unclear. V shed 0 bases and J shed 0 bases, with 6 bases lying between them. From germline, CDR1 is SGHRS and CDR2 YFSETQ. The CDR3 covers 14 residues. In DNA, the CDR3 is TGCGCCAGCAGCTTGGTTGCCAACCAAGAGACCCAGTACTTC. Translation: CASSLVANQETQYF.

This clonotype was found a few times. The chain links TRBV6-1 to TRBJ2-4, with D perhaps assigned TRBD1 or TRBD2 (5 bases each). V lost 5 bases and J 3 bases, leaving 14 bases between the germline ends. Per germline, CDR1 MNHNS and CDR2 SASEGT. The CDR3 has 15 residues. CDR3 DNA: TGTGCCAGCAGTCAGCGGAGGACATTCAAAAACATTCAGTACTTC. Its translation: CASSQRRTFKNIQYF.